This TCR beta chain stems from a study of technical replicates of blood from several donors. Produced via immunoSEQ multiplex PCR; TCRdb's table is partial and in-frame only. The sample includes tens of thousands of clones, roughly nine tenths seen only once; the top ten take around 0.3%. Germline V gene lookup returns CDR1 LNHDA and CDR2 SQIVND (reference sequence). The CDR3 is made up of 17 amino acids. With 7 bases clipped from V and 0 bases from J, the junction kept 9 bases outside the gene matches. This TCR was sampled from a human donor in good health. The chain combines TRBV19 with TRBJ2-2; 9 nucleotides agree with TRBD2. The sample was T cells isolated from PBMCs. The CDR3 reads CASKLGAGGPNTGELFF. The CDR3 DNA follows: TGTGCCAGTAAGCTAGGAGCGGGAGGCCCGAACACCGGGGAGCTGTTTTTT.